The clone carrying this T cell receptor (beta chain) was detected only a few times. What it recognizes is unknown. This specimen comes from a study of response to subunit inactivated influenza vaccine. The CDR3 loop spans 13 amino acids. V gave up 5 bases and J gave up 0 bases; unmatched junction bases: 2. CDR1 and CDR2 from the germline V gene are DFQATT and SNEGSKA (reference sequence). TCRdb re-called the RT-PCR reads with MiXCR, one entry per CDR3 protein. The sample includes approximately 680,000 distinct CDR3 sequences, about a sixth seen only once; the top ten take around 10%. Study results and limitations: The authors put forward the suggestion that each seasonal influenza vaccination may bring in only a limited number of new T cells.

Source: PBMCs from blood, taken 11 to 12 days after vaccination. The sequence was collected from a man in his fifties or sixties who received an inactivated influenza vaccine. J is TRBJ1-2 and V is TRBV20-1, with 8 bases that match TRBD1. The CDR3 loop is CSAQGATNYGYTF. Here the CDR3 DNA reads TGCAGTGCTCAGGGGGCAACTAACTATGGCTACACCTTC.